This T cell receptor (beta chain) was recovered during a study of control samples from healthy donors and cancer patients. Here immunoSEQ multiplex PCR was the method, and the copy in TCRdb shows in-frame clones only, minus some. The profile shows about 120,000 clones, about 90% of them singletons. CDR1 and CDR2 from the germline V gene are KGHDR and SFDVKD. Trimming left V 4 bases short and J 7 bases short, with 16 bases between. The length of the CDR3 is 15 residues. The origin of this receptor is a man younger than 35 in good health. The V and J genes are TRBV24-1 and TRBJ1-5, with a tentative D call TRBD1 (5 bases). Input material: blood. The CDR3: CATSEGGAGRQPQHF. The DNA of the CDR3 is TGTGCCACCAGTGAGGGGGGTGCGGGGCGACAGCCCCAGCATTTT.